These 32 T cell receptor beta chains came from one sample sequenced in a study of cytomegalovirus exposure and HLA in healthy donors. The study ran its PCR with 60 Vbeta and 13 Jbeta primers. The assay was immunoSEQ multiplex PCR, and TCRdb's table has in-frame clones only and misses some. The sample includes under 200,000 clones, about 78% seen only once; the top ten take approximately 2.5%. Sample: PBMCs. These receptors came from a man in his fifties or sixties in good health and CMV-seronegative.

This clone was recorded a few times. Relative to the germline gene, one junction end is altered; a read error may explain this. CDR3 DNA sequence: TGTGCCAGCAGCTTCAACACCGTGGGACACTCTGCCTTC. This codes for CASSFNTVGHSAF. This chain links TRBV5-4 with TRBJ1-2; D is possibly TRBD1 (6 bases). Germline values: CDR1 SGHNT, CDR2 YYREEE (reference sequence). The CDR3 is 13 residues long.

The chain recombines TRBV5-4 with TRBJ2-1, with 9 bases matching TRBD2. Looked up from germline, CDR1 is SGHNT and CDR2 is YYREEE (reference sequence). The trim removed 4 bases at V and 4 bases at J, leaving 12 bases unmatched. The CDR3 spans 17 residues. The CDR3 reads CASSPAGGRGRYNEQFF. The CDR3 DNA reads as TGTGCCAGCAGCCCCGCGGGAGGGAGGGGACGGTACAATGAGCAGTTCTTC. Full variable domain (rest looked up from reference TRBV5-4 and TRBJ2-1): ETGVTQSPTHLIKTRGQQVTLRCSSQSGHNTVSWYQQALGQGPQFIFQYYREEENGRGNFPPRFSGLQFPNYSSELNVNALELDDSALYLCASSPAGGRGRYNEQFFGPGTRLTVL.

Of note for this clone: Since a much larger clone is just one base distant, this may be a read error. CDR3 residues: CASNPGTAYGYTF. In DNA, the CDR3 is TGTGCCAGCAACCCCGGGACAGCCTATGGCTACACCTTC. V and J are TRBV9 and TRBJ1-2; 7 positions agree with TRBD1. This CDR3 is 13 amino acids long. V lost 6 bases and J lost 4; bases outside the gene matches: 6. From germline, CDR1 is SGDLS and CDR2 YYNGEE.

This chain joins TRBV7-2 and TRBJ1-2; TRBD1 matches at 9 bases. Trimming removed 3 bases from V and 4 bases from J; junction bases left unmatched: 6. Germline CDR1 and CDR2: SGHTA and FQGNSA. This CDR3 has 15 amino acids. CDR3 nucleotides: TGTGCCAGCAGCTTTAACAGGGGGCCGGGCTATGGCTACACCTTC. This translates into CASSFNRGPGYGYTF.

This clone appeared a few times. The chain is built from TRBV12-5 and TRBJ1-1; D is possibly TRBD1 (6 bases). This CDR3 contains 15 residues. Trimming removed 5 bases at V and 2 bases at J, with 15 bases between. Per the germline V gene, CDR1 is LGHNT and CDR2 is FRNRAP. CDR3 amino acids: CASGRGADSNTEAFF. The CDR3 bases are TGTGCTAGTGGTCGGGGGGCCGACAGCAACACTGAAGCTTTCTTT.

The chain uses TRBV15 and TRBJ2-3, with D tentatively TRBD1 (5 bases). This CDR3 region has 15 residues. Trimming removed 2 bases at V and 0 bases at J, with 9 bases between. In germline, CDR1 is LNHNV, CDR2 YYDKDF (reference sequence). CDR3 in DNA: TGTGCCACCAGCAGATCCAGGGCAAGCACAGATACGCAGTATTTT. As protein: CATSRSRASTDTQYF.

This chain joins TRBV19 and TRBJ1-2, with TRBD1 as a possible D gene (5 bases). V was cut by 3 bases and J by 6 bases, with 17 bases left in between. This CDR3 spans 15 amino acids. Germline V gene sequence: CDR1 LNHDA, CDR2 SQIVND (reference sequence). The CDR3 DNA reads as TGTGCCAGTAGTATTAACTGGGGGGGTGATCATGGCTACACCTTC. Translated, it gives CASSINWGGDHGYTF.

Written as DNA, the CDR3 is TGTGCCAGCAGCCCCGGACAGGGGTCTTGCGAGCAGTACTTC. This encodes CASSPGQGSCEQYF. The V call is TRBV9, the J call TRBJ2-7, with TRBD1 matching 9 bases. The V segment lost 4 bases and the J segment 6 bases; nucleotides outside the gene matches: 8. Germline CDR1 is SGDLS and CDR2 is YYNGEE. The length of the CDR3 is 14 residues.

This chain joins TRBV29-1 and TRBJ2-7; 7 bases fit TRBD1. CDR1 SQVTM and CDR2 ANQGSEA come from the germline V gene. CDR3 length equals 13 residues. The ends lost 5 bases at V and 3 bases at J; junction bases unmatched: 7. The CDR3 sequence is CSVRDRVGYEQYF. The CDR3, as DNA: TGCAGCGTTAGAGACAGGGTGGGCTACGAGCAGTACTTC.

V gene TRBV18 combines with J gene TRBJ1-1, with 7 bases identical to TRBD1. Germline V gene lookup returns CDR1 KGHSH and CDR2 LQKENI. The ends lost 2 bases at V and 3 bases at J; junction bases unmatched: 9. The CDR3 is made up of 16 amino acids. CDR3: CASSPGLQGWDTEAFF. The CDR3 DNA follows: TGTGCCAGCTCACCAGGGCTACAGGGGTGGGACACTGAAGCTTTCTTT.

The genes are TRBV7-2 and TRBJ2-7, with TRBD1 matching over 7 bases. This CDR3 contains 13 residues. Trimming at V came to 5 bases and at J to 2 bases, leaving 3 bases not matched to a gene. The germline gives CDR1 SGHTA, CDR2 FQGNSA. The CDR3 here is CASSVGQTYEQYF. In nucleotides, the CDR3 is TGTGCCAGCAGCGTGGGACAGACCTACGAGCAGTACTTC. The full variable domain, with the rest looked up from reference TRBV7-2 and TRBJ2-7, is GAGVSQSPSNKVTEKGKDVELRCDPISGHTALYWYRQSLGQGLEFLIYFQGNSAPDKSGLPSDRFSAERTGGSVSTLTIQRTQQEDSAVYLCASSVGQTYEQYFGPGTRLTVT.

About this clone: A junction end diverges from the germline sequence, so it may reflect a read error. The CDR3 region is CSVEGGGDWNEQFF. The CDR3 coding sequence is TGCAGCGTCGAAGGGGGAGGGGATTGGAATGAGCAGTTCTTC. The rearrangement uses TRBV29-1 and TRBJ2-1, with D possibly being TRBD2 (7 bases). CDR1 SQVTM and CDR2 ANQGSEA come from the germline V gene. This CDR3 is built from 14 residues.

A few counts support this clone. This rearrangement joins TRBV9 to TRBJ1-3, with D perhaps TRBD1 (6 bases). This CDR3 is built from 16 residues. From germline, CDR1 is SGDLS and CDR2 YYNGEE. With 3 bases removed from V and 0 bases from J, the gap between germline ends came to 13 bases. The DNA of the CDR3 is TGTGCCAGCAGCGCGGGACATTTAGCCTCTGGAAACACCATATATTTT. Its translation: CASSAGHLASGNTIYF.

The V gene is TRBV2, the J gene TRBJ1-1, with D perhaps TRBD1 (5 bases). The CDR3 has 13 residues. The V end was cut by 6 bases, the J end by 2 bases, with 10 bases between. Germline V CDR1 and CDR2: SNHLY, FYNNEI. Here the CDR3 DNA reads TGTGCCAGCAGGACCGACAGCAACACTGAAGCTTTCTTT. It codes for CASRTDSNTEAFF.

This clone has just a few counts. The chain couples TRBV9 to TRBJ1-3; tentatively, D is TRBD1 (5 bases). The germline V gene has CDR1 SGDLS and CDR2 YYNGEE. The CDR3 loop spans 15 amino acids. V was clipped by 0 bases and J by 7 bases, with 14 bases between them. The CDR3 region has the DNA TGTGCCAGCAGCGTAGCGGCAGGGATGGGGAACACCATATATTTT. It is translated as CASSVAAGMGNTIYF.

V usage is TRBV6-4 and J usage is TRBJ2-3; 7 positions match TRBD2. The CDR3 has 15 residues. V gave up 6 bases and J gave up 4 bases; unmatched junction bases: 10. CDR1 is MRHNA, CDR2 SNTAGT, per germline. CDR3 loop: CASSRKAGVADTQYF. The CDR3 nucleotides are TGTGCCAGCAGCCGTAAGGCGGGAGTGGCAGATACGCAGTATTTT.

V gene TRBV29-1 combines with J gene TRBJ2-7; TRBD1 matches at 10 bases. V gave up 4 bases and J gave up 5 bases; unmatched junction bases: 11. CDR3 length equals 15 residues. Germline-derived CDR1 and CDR2 are SQVTM and ANQGSEA. The CDR3 here is CSVVRTGQGTDEQYF. CDR3 nucleotides: TGCAGCGTTGTCAGGACGGGACAGGGGACCGACGAGCAGTACTTC.

The chain is built from TRBV9 and TRBJ2-3, with 10 bases fitting TRBD2. This CDR3 has 17 amino acids. V lost 0 bases and J lost 2; bases outside the gene matches: 6. Germline-derived CDR1 and CDR2 are SGDLS and YYNGEE. CDR3 sequence (DNA): TGTGCCAGCAGCGTAGGAGCGGGGGGGCTGACCACAGATACGCAGTATTTT. The encoded protein is CASSVGAGGLTTDTQYF.

This sequence joins TRBV5-1 and TRBJ2-7, with TRBD1 as a possible D gene (6 bases). The CDR3 covers 14 residues. Trimming removed 4 bases at V and 6 bases at J, with 17 bases between. Germline V gene data show CDR1 as SGHRS and CDR2 as YFSETQ. CDR3 amino acids: CASSEIQGTGEQYF. Written as DNA, the CDR3 is TGCGCCAGCAGCGAGATCCAGGGGACCGGCGAGCAGTACTTC. The full variable domain, completed using reference TRBV5-1 and TRBJ2-7, is KAGVTQTPRYLIKTRGQQVTLSCSPISGHRSVSWYQQTPGQGLQFLFEYFSETQRNKGNFPGRFSGRQFSNSRSEMNVSTLELGDSALYLCASSEIQGTGEQYFGPGTRLTVT.

A few counts support this clone. The chain combines TRBV12-5 with TRBJ1-1; no clear D. Looked up from germline, CDR1 is LGHNT and CDR2 is FRNRAP. The CDR3 runs 13 residues. V was cut by 7 bases and J by 2 bases, with 11 bases left in between. The CDR3 nucleotides read TGTGCTAGTGACCAGAGGGTTAACACTGAAGCTTTCTTT. Protein: CASDQRVNTEAFF. Combining the CDR3 with reference TRBV12-5 and TRBJ1-1 gives the whole variable domain DARVTQTPRHKVTEMGQEVTMRCQPILGHNTVFWYRQTMMQGLELLAYFRNRAPLDDSGMPKDRFSAEMPDATLATLKIQPSEPRDSAVYFCASDQRVNTEAFFGQGTRLTVV.

A word on this clone: At one end the junction does not follow the germline gene, possibly because of a read error. The chain employs TRBV6-1 and TRBJ1-6, with TRBD1 identical over 7 bases. This CDR3 is built from 14 residues. The V gene's germline CDR1 is MNHNS and CDR2 SASEGT. The CDR3 protein is CASSAGQYNSPLNF. The CDR3, as DNA: TGTGCCAGCAGCGCGGGACAGTATAATTCACCCCTCAACTTT.

This chain joins TRBV28 and TRBJ2-7, with a weak D call TRBD1 (7 bases). Germline loops: CDR1 MDHEN, CDR2 SYDVKM. Trimming took 3 bases from V and 7 from J, leaving 22 bases between them. The CDR3 sequence is 16 residues long. CDR3 bases: TGTGCCAGCAGTTTTCAGGATGGGGCAGGGGGGAGGGAGCAGTACTTC. Its translation is CASSFQDGAGGREQYF. The full variable domain, with the rest looked up from reference TRBV28 and TRBJ2-7, is DVKVTQSSRYLVKRTGEKVFLECVQDMDHENMFWYRQDPGLGLRLIYFSYDVKMKEKGDIPEGYSVSREKKERFSLILESASTNQTSMYLCASSFQDGAGGREQYFGPGTRLTVT.

This chain links TRBV28 with TRBJ1-5; D unclear. The length of the CDR3 is 14 residues. CDR1 and CDR2 (germline): MDHEN, SYDVKM. Trimming pared 6 bases from V and 3 bases from J, leaving 12 bases between. The CDR3 coding sequence is TGTGCCAGCAGAAGAACGGTTACCAATCAGCCCCAGCATTTT. Translation gives CASRRTVTNQPQHF.

CDR3: CASSLRTSGRDEQFF. CDR3 sequence (DNA): TGTGCCAGCAGTTTACGGACTAGCGGGAGGGATGAGCAGTTCTTC. The chain links TRBV28 to TRBJ2-1; TRBD2 agrees at 15 bases. CDR1 and CDR2 (germline): MDHEN, SYDVKM. Trimming removed 2 bases from V and 8 bases from J; junction bases left unmatched: 1. This CDR3 comprises 15 residues.

J is TRBJ2-7 and V is TRBV2; TRBD2 aligns across 10 bases. This CDR3 region has 17 residues. The germline CDR1 and CDR2 sequences are SNHLY and FYNNEI. The V gene end was trimmed by 4 bases and the J gene end by 1 base; junction bases not matched to a gene: 10. CDR3 bases: TGTGCCAGCAGTGTGAGTCTAGCGGGAGTCGCGTCCTACGAGCAGTACTTC. Protein product: CASSVSLAGVASYEQYF.

The chain recombines TRBV18 with TRBJ2-2, with 14 bases lining up with TRBD2. Trimming at V came to 3 bases and at J to 4 bases, leaving 13 bases not matched to a gene. The CDR3 runs 20 residues. Looked up from germline, CDR1 is KGHSH and CDR2 is LQKENI. The CDR3 spells CASSPRAPGLAGAGTGELFF. CDR3 nucleotides: TGTGCCAGCTCACCCCGCGCCCCGGGACTAGCGGGAGCGGGCACCGGGGAGCTGTTTTTT. The full variable domain, completed using reference TRBV18 and TRBJ2-2, is NAGVMQNPRHLVRRRGQEARLRCSPMKGHSHVYWYRQLPEEGLKFMVYLQKENIIDESGMPKERFSAEFPKEGPSILRIQQVVRGDSAAYFCASSPRAPGLAGAGTGELFFGEGSRLTVL.

The chain employs TRBV2 and TRBJ2-3; tentative D call: TRBD2 (6 bases). Trimming removed 6 bases at V and 0 bases at J, with 10 bases between. Germline CDR1 SNHLY, CDR2 FYNNEI. This CDR3 spans 14 amino acids. The CDR3 protein is CASRAGLSTDTQYF. CDR3 sequence (DNA): TGTGCCAGCAGGGCGGGGCTTAGCACAGATACGCAGTATTTT.

This clone occurred a few times. The rearrangement links TRBV5-6 to TRBJ2-7; 9 bases agree with TRBD2. Looked up from germline, CDR1 is SGHDT and CDR2 is YYEEEE. The CDR3 spans 16 residues. V dropped 5 bases and J dropped 5; count of bases not matched to a gene: 14. The CDR3 DNA reads TGTGCCAGCAGTCCCCTTGGGATAGCGGGAGCCCACGAGCAGTACTTC. Protein sequence: CASSPLGIAGAHEQYF. The full variable domain, in which reference TRBV5-6 and TRBJ2-7 provide the parts outside the CDR3, is DAGVTQSPTHLIKTRGQQVTLRCSPKSGHDTVSWYQQALGQGPQFIFQYYEEEERQRGNFPDRFSGHQFPNYSSELNVNALLLGDSALYLCASSPLGIAGAHEQYFGPGTRLTVT.

The chain recombines TRBV29-1 with TRBJ1-5; the match to TRBD1 covers 9 bases. The CDR3 length is 15 residues. J gave up 8 bases and V 5 bases, and 13 bases lay outside the gene matches. Germline values: CDR1 SQVTM, CDR2 ANQGSEA. The CDR3: CSVQISGTGKEPQHF. The DNA for the CDR3 is TGCAGCGTTCAGATATCCGGGACAGGGAAGGAGCCCCAGCATTTT.

Note on this clone: One end of the junction is discordant with germline, which a read error may explain. The rearrangement links TRBV6-5 to TRBJ1-5; D uncertain. The CDR3 loop spans 15 amino acids. Germline-derived CDR1 and CDR2 are MNHEY and SVGAGI. CDR3 bases: TGTGCCAGCAGTTACTCGGCACAGATCAATCAGCCCCAGAATTTT. This codes for CASSYSAQINQPQNF.

The chain links TRBV9 to TRBJ1-4; 7 bases match TRBD1. CDR3 size: 15 residues. The V and J ends lost 0 bases and 7 bases, in that order; junction bases with no gene match: 6. The germline CDR1 and CDR2 sequences are SGDLS and YYNGEE. The CDR3 spells CASSVAWAGGEKLFF. The CDR3 nucleotides are TGTGCCAGCAGCGTAGCTTGGGCAGGGGGTGAAAAACTGTTTTTT.

This chain connects TRBV30 to TRBJ2-5, with 7 nucleotides matching TRBD2. The V and J ends lost 2 bases and 4 bases, in that order; junction bases with no gene match: 13. This CDR3 is 16 amino acids long. In germline, CDR1 is GTSNPN, CDR2 SVGIG (reference sequence). CDR3 region: CAWSPPGLPPGETQYF. The CDR3 nucleotides read TGTGCCTGGAGTCCCCCGGGACTACCCCCGGGAGAGACCCAGTACTTC. Variable domain in full (rest from reference TRBV30 and TRBJ2-5): SQTIHQWPATLVQPVGSPLSLECTVEGTSNPNLYWYRQAAGRGLQLLFYSVGIGQISSEVPQNLSASRPQDRQFILSSKKLLLSDSGFYLCAWSPPGLPPGETQYFGPGTRLLVL.